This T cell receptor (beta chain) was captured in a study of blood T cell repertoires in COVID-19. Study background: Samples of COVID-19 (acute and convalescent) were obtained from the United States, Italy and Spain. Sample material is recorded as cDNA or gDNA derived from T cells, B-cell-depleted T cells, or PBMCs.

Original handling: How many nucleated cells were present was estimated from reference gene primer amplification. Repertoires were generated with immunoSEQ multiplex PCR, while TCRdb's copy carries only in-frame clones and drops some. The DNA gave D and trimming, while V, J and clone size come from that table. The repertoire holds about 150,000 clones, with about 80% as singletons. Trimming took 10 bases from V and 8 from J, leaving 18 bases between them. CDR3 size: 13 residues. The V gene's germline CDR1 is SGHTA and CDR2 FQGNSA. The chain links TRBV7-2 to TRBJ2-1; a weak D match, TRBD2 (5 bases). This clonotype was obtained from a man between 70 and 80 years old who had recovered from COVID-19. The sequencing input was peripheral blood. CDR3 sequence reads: CATPEPNGDEQFF. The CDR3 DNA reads TGTGCCACCCCCGAGCCGAACGGGGATGAGCAGTTCTTC.